Shown below are 6 T cell receptor beta chains from a single sample sequenced in a study of blood T cell repertoires in COVID-19. This table comes from immunoSEQ multiplex PCR, and its TCRdb copy is limited to in-frame clones, with some not included. Here the sample spans around 200,000 clones, around 83% being singletons. Sequencing was carried out using peripheral blood. Every receptor here comes from a middle-aged man with active or convalescent COVID-19.

V and J are TRBV27 and TRBJ2-3; 13 bases are shared with TRBD2. V was clipped by 5 bases and J by 7 bases; unmatched bases: 18. The germline gives CDR1 MNHEY, CDR2 SMNVEV (reference sequence). The CDR3 length is 19 residues. The CDR3 protein is CASSQRGLAGPPLGYTQYF. In nucleotides, the CDR3 is TGTGCCAGCAGTCAAAGGGGACTAGCGGGACCCCCACTGGGGTATACGCAGTATTTT.

This rearrangement joins TRBV24-1 to TRBJ1-3; D unresolved. Germline lookup yields CDR1 KGHDR and CDR2 SFDVKD. The CDR3 has 12 amino acids. Trimming stripped 4 bases from V and 4 bases from J, with 4 bases between. CDR3 protein: CATSDYGNTIYF. DNA for the CDR3: TGTGCCACCAGTGACTACGGAAACACCATATATTTT.

This chain joins TRBV27 and TRBJ2-3, with TRBD2 matching over 9 bases. CDR1 and CDR2 from the germline V gene are MNHEY and SMNVEV (reference sequence). The CDR3 length is 16 residues. V lost 3 bases and J lost 4; bases outside the gene matches: 8. The CDR3 bases are TGTGCCAGCAGTTTTTTGAGCGGGGGGAGGTCAGATACGCAGTATTTT. Amino acid sequence: CASSFLSGGRSDTQYF.

The J gene is TRBJ1-2, the V gene TRBV19, with TRBD1 matching over 7 bases. The CDR3 contains 16 residues. Unmatched junction bases numbered 13, after V lost 3 bases and J lost 6 bases. Germline-derived CDR1 and CDR2 are LNHDA and SQIVND (reference sequence). CDR3 nucleotide sequence: TGTGCCAGTAGTATTATTGGCGTGAGGGGGCGGGATGGCTACACCTTC. Protein product: CASSIIGVRGRDGYTF.

The CDR3 here is CASSLDSGDYGYTF. The CDR3 coding sequence is TGTGCCAGCAGCTTGGACTCAGGGGACTATGGCTACACCTTC. The rearrangement links TRBV5-6 to TRBJ1-2; weak D call: TRBD1 (6 bases). The germline V gene has CDR1 SGHDT and CDR2 YYEEEE. The CDR3 contains 14 residues. V was cut by 0 bases and J by 3 bases, with 9 bases left in between.

This chain links TRBV9 with TRBJ1-5, with TRBD1 as a possible D gene (5 bases). CDR3 size: 14 residues. Per the germline V gene, CDR1 is SGDLS and CDR2 is YYNGEE. V lost 4 bases and J 5 bases, leaving 13 bases between the germline ends. The CDR3 region has the DNA TGTGCCAGCAGCCTACACGGAGGGGATCAGCCCCAGCATTTT. It yields the protein CASSLHGGDQPQHF. Supplemented by reference TRBV9 and TRBJ1-5, the full variable domain reads DSGVTQTPKHLITATGQRVTLRCSPRSGDLSVYWYQQSLDQGLQFLIQYYNGEERAKGNILERFSAQQFPDLHSELNLSSLELGDSALYFCASSLHGGDQPQHFGDGTRLSIL.